The clone carrying this T cell receptor beta chain occurred many times. Antigen specificity is unknown. This CDR3 has 14 amino acids. Germline V CDR1 and CDR2: MDHEN, SYDVKM. V trimming: 6 bases; J trimming: 4 bases; junction bases outside the gene matches: 5. Via MiXCR, TCRdb re-called the reads, giving one row per CDR3 protein. The data show around 190,000 distinct CDR3 sequences, over 13% seen once. These data originate in a study of T cell repertoires in cytomegalovirus infection. Study-wide background: Based on public TCR beta signatures, there were indications of CMV infection and of a matching HLA type.

Study-level findings and limits: In two of eight donors, the top clonotype was HLA-C-restricted CMV-specific. The study identified carriers of CMV plus the relevant HLA from cumulative public TCR beta family frequency.

This chain joins TRBV28 and TRBJ1-5, with TRBD1 matching 8 bases. The sample comprised PBMCs. The clonotype comes from a human donor in good health (CMV status not recorded). Some clones in this sample may be carry-over from other donors' samples. The CDR3 coding sequence is TGTGCCAGCAGGGACAGGGTGAGAAATCAGCCCCAGCATTTT. This encodes CASRDRVRNQPQHF.